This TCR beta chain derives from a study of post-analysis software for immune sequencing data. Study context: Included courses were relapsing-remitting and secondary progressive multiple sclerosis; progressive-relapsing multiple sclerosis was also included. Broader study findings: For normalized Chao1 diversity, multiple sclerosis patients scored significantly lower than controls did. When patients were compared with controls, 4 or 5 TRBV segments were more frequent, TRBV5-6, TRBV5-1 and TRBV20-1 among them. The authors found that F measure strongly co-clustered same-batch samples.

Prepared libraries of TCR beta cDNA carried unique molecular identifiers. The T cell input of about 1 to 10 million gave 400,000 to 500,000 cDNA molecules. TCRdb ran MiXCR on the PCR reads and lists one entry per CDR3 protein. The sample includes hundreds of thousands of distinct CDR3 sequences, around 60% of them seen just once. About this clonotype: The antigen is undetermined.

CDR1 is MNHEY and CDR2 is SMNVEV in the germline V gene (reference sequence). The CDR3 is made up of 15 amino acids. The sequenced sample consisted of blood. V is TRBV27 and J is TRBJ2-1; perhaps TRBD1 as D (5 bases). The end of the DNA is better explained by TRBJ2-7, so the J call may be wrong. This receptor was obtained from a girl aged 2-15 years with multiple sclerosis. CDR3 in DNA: TGTGCCAGCAGTTTGAACAGGTGGACCTACAATGAGCAGTACTTC. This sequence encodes CASSLNRWTYNEQYF.